This T cell receptor beta chain was recorded in a study of Ad26.COV2.S vaccination and SARS-CoV-2 variants. Profiling relied on immunoSEQ multiplex PCR, and the TCRdb table lists in-frame clones only, not all of them. The sample gives around 320,000 clones, around four fifths of which show up once; 2.1% is in the top ten. The CDR3 is 14 residues long. CDR1 is SGHAT and CDR2 is FQNNGV in the germline V gene. Trimming took 3 bases from V and 8 from J, leaving 14 bases between them. Described treatment: about 20 received Ad26.COV2.S at low or high dose, single or two shots; about 5 received placebo; per-sample allocation not given. Sampling was done on day 63 after the first vaccine or placebo injection.

The sample consisted of peripheral blood, taken in a trial of Ad26.COV2.S vaccine versus placebo. The receptor's source is a person between 18 and 59 years old who received the Ad26.COV2.S COVID-19 vaccine or a placebo. The V gene is TRBV11-2, the J gene TRBJ2-4, with D possibly being TRBD2 (6 bases). This CDR3 is CASSLWGPGDIQYF. For the CDR3, the DNA is TGTGCCAGCAGCTTGTGGGGACCGGGGGACATTCAGTACTTC.